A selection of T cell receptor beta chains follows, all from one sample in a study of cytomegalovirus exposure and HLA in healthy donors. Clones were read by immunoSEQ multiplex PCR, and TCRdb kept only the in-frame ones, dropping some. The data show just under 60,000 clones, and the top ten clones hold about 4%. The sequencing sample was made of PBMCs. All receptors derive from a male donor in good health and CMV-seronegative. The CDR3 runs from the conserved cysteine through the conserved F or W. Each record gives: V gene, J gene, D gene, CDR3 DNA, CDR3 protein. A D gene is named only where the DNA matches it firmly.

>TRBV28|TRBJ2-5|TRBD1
TGTGCCAGCAGCTTACTTTACAGGGGAAGGGAGACCCAGTACTTC
CASSLLYRGRETQYF
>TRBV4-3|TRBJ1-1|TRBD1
TGCGCCAGCAGCCAAGACAGGGGGCGCGGGGACACTGAAGCTTTCTTT
CASSQDRGRGDTEAFF
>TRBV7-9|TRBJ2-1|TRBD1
TGTGCCAGCAGCTCGCGACAGGGGGCCCTGAATGAGCAGTTCTTC
CASSSRQGALNEQFF
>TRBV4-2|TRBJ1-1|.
TGTGCCAGCAGCCAAGATACAGCGGCAGTGAACACTGAAGCTTTCTTT
CASSQDTAAVNTEAFF
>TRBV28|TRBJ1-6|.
TGTGCCAGCAGTTTAGGCCAGGGGATGTTGTCACCCCTCCACTTT
CASSLGQGMLSPLHF
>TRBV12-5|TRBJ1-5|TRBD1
TGTGCTAGTGGTTTGGGGGGACAGGGGTGGGATCAGCCCCAGCATTTT
CASGLGGQGWDQPQHF
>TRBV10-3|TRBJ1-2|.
TGTGCCATCAGTGGTGAATGGGGCGGGGGCAGTAACTATGGCTACACCTTC
CAISGEWGGGSNYGYTF
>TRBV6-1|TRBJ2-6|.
TGTGCCAGCAGTGTCCTTGGGGGGACTTCTGGGGCCAACGTCCTGACTTTC
CASSVLGGTSGANVLTF
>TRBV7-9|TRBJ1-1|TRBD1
TGTGCCAGCAGCCCATCCCCACAGGGGGAGCCGGGAAGATCTGAAGCTTTCTTT
CASSPSPQGEPGRSEAFF
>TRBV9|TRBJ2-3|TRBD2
TGTGCCAGCAGCGTAGAGGGCGGGGGGGTATCCACAGATACGCAGTATTTT
CASSVEGGGVSTDTQYF
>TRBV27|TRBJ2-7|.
TGTGCCAGCAGTTTCTTCGGCGGGGCCGAGCAGTACTTC
CASSFFGGAEQYF
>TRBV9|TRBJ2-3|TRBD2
TGTGCCAGCAGCAACGGACTAGCGGGGGGGCGACGAGAGAGAGATAAGCAGTATTTT
CASSNGLAGGRRERDKQYF
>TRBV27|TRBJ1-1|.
TGTGCCAGCAGTTTTGGACCGGGAACTGAAGCTTTCTTT
CASSFGPGTEAFF
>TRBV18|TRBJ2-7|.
TGTGCCAGCTCACCCCCGGCGGTCGCCTACGAGCAGTACTTC
CASSPPAVAYEQYF
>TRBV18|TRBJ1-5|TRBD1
TGTGCCAGCTCACCTACAGGGGGGAGTCAGCCCCAGCATTTT
CASSPTGGSQPQHF